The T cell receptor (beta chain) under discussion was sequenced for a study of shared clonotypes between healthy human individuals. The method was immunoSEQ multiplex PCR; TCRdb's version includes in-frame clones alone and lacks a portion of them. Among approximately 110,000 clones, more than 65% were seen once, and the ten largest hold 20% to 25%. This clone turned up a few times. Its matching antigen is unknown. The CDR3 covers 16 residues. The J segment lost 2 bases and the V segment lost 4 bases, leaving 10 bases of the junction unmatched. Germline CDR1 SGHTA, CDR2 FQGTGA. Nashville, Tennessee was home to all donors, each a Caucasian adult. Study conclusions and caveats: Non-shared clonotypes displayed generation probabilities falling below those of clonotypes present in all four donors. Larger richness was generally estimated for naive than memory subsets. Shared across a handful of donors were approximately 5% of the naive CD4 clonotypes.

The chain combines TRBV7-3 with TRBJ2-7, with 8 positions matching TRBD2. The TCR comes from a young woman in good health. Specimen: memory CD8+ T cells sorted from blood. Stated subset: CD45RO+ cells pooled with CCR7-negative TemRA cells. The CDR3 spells CASSSQRLAGPYEQYF. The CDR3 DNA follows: TGTGCCAGCAGCTCCCAGCGGCTAGCGGGCCCCTACGAGCAGTACTTC.